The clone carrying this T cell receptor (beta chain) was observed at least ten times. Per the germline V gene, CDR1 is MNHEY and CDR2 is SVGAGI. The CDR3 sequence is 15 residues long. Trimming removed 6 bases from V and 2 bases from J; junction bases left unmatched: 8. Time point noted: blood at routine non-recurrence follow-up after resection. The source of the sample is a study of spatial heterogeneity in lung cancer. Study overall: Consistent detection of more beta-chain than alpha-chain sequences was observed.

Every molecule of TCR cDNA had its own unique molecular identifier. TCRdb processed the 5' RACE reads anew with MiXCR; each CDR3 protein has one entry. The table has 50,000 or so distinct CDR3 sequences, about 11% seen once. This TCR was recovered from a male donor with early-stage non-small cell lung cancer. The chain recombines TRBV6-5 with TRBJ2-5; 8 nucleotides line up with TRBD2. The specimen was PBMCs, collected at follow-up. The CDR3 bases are TGTGCCAGCAGCCTCGTCACTAGCGGACAAGAGACCCAGTACTTC. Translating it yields CASSLVTSGQETQYF.